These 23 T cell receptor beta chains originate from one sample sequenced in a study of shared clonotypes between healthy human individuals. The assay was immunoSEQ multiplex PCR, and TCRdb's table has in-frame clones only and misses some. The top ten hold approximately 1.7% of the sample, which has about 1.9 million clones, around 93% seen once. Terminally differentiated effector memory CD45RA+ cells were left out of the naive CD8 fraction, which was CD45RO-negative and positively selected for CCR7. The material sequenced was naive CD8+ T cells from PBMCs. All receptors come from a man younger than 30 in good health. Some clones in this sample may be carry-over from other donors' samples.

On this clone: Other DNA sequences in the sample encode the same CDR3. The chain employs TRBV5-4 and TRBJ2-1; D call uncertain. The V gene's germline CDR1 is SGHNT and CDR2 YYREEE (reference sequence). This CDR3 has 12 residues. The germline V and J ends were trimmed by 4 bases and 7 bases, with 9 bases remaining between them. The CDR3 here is CASSLGRNEQFF. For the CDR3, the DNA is TGTGCCAGCAGCCTAGGAAGGAATGAGCAGTTCTTC.

CDR3: CASSTIYGYTF. CDR3 bases: TGTGCCAGCAGTACAATTTATGGCTACACCTTC. This chain uses TRBV7-9 with TRBJ1-2; D gene uncertain. The V gene lost 6 bases and the J gene lost 5 bases, with 7 bases spanning the gap. Germline V gene lookup returns CDR1 SEHNR and CDR2 FQNEAQ (reference sequence). This CDR3 is built from 11 residues.

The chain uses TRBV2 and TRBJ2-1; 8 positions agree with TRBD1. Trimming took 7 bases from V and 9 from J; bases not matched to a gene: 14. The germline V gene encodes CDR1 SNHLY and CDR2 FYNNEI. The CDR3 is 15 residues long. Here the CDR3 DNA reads TGTGCCAGCATGTTCGGACAGGGCTATGTTAGTGAGCAGTTCTTC. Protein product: CASMFGQGYVSEQFF.

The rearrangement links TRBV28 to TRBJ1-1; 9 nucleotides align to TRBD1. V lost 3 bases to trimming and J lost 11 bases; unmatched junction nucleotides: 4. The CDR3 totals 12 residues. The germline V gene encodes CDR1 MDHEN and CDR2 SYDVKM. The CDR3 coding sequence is TGTGCCAGCAGTTTGTGGACAGGGGACGCTTTCTTT. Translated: CASSLWTGDAFF.

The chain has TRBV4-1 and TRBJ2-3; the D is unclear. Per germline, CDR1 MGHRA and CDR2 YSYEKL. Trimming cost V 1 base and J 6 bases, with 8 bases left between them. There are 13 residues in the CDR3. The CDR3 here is CASSQGSWDTQYF. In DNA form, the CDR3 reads TGCGCCAGCAGCCAAGGGAGTTGGGATACGCAGTATTTT.

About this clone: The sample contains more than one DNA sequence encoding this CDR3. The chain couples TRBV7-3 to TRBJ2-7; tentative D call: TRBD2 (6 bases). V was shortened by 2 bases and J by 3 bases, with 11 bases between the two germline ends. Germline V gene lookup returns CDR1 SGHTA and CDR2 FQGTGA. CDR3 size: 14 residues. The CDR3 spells CASSLGGPGYEQYF. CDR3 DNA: TGTGCCAGCAGCTTAGGAGGGCCAGGCTACGAGCAGTACTTC.

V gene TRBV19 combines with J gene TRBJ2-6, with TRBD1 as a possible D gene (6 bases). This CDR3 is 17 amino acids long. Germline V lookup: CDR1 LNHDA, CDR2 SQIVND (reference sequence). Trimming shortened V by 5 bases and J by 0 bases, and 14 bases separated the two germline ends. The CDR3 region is CASSPGPQGSGANVLTF. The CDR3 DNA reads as TGTGCCAGTAGTCCCGGGCCACAGGGCTCTGGGGCCAACGTCCTGACTTTC.

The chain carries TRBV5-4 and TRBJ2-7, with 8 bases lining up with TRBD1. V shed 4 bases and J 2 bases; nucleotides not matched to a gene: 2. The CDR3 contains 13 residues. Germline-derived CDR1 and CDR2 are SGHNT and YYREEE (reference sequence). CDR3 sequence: CASSDRGPYEQYF. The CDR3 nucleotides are TGTGCCAGCAGCGACAGGGGTCCCTACGAGCAGTACTTC.

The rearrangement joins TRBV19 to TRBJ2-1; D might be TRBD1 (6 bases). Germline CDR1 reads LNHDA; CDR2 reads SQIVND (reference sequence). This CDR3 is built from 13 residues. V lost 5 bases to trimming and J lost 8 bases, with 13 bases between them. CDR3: CASSPAGVDEQFF. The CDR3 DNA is TGTGCCAGTAGTCCTGCAGGGGTCGATGAGCAGTTCTTC.

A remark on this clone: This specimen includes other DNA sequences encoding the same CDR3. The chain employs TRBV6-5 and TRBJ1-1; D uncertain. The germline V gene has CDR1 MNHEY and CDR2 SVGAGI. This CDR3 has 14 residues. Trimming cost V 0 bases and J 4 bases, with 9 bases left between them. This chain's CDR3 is CASSYSGVGTEAFF. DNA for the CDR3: TGTGCCAGCAGTTACTCCGGGGTGGGCACTGAAGCTTTCTTT.

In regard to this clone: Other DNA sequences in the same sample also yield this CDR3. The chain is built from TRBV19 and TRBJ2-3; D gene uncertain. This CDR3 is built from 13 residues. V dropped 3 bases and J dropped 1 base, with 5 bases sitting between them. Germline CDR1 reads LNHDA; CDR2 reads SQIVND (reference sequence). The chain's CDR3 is CASSIQGTDTQYF. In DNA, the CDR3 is TGTGCCAGTAGTATCCAGGGCACAGATACGCAGTATTTT. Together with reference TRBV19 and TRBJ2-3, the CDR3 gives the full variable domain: DGGITQSPKYLFRKEGQNVTLSCEQNLNHDAMYWYRQDPGQGLRLIYYSQIVNDFQKGDIAEGYSVSREKKESFPLTVTSAQKNPTAFYLCASSIQGTDTQYFGPGTRLTVL.

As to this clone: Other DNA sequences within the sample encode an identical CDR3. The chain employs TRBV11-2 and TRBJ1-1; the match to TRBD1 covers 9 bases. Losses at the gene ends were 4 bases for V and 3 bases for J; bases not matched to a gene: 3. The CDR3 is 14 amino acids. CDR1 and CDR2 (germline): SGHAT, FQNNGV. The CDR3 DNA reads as TGTGCCAGCAGCTCCCGGGACAGGGACACTGAAGCTTTCTTT. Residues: CASSSRDRDTEAFF.

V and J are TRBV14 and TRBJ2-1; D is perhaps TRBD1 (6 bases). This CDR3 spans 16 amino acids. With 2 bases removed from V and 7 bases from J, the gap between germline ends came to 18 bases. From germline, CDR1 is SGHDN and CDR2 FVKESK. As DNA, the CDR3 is TGTGCCAGCAGCCAATTCTCACCAGGGGTAGGTAATGAGCAGTTCTTC. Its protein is CASSQFSPGVGNEQFF. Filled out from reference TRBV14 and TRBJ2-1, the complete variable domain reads EAGVTQFPSHSVIEKGQTVTLRCDPISGHDNLYWYRRVMGKEIKFLLHFVKESKQDESGMPNNRFLAERTGGTYSTLKVQPAELEDSGVYFCASSQFSPGVGNEQFFGPGTRLTVL.

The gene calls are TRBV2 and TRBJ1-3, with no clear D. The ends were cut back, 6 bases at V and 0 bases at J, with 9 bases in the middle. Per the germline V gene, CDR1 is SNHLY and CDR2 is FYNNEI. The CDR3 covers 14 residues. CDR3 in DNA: TGTGCCAGCAGCGGCATTAACTCTGGAAACACCATATATTTT. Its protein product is CASSGINSGNTIYF. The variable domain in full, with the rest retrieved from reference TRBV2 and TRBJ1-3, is EPEVTQTPSHQVTQMGQEVILRCVPISNHLYFYWYRQILGQKVEFLVSFYNNEISEKSEIFDDQFSVERPDGSNFTLKIRSTKLEDSAMYFCASSGINSGNTIYFGEGSWLTVV.

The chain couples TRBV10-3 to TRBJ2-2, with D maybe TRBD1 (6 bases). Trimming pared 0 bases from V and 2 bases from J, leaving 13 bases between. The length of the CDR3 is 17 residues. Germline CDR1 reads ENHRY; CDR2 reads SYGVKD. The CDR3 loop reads CAISESRQDFNTGELFF. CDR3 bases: TGTGCCATCAGTGAGTCGAGACAGGACTTCAACACCGGGGAGCTGTTTTTT.

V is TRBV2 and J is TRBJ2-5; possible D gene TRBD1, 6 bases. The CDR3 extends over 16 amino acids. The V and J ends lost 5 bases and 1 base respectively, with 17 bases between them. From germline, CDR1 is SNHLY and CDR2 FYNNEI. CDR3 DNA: TGTGCCAGCAGTAAGGGGACAACCCAGCCCCAAGAGACCCAGTACTTC. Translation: CASSKGTTQPQETQYF.

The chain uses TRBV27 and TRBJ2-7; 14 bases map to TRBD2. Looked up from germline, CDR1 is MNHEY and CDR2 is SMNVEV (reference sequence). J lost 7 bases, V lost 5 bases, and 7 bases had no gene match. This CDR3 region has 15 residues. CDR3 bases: TGTGCCAGCAGTAAGGGACTAGCGGGAGTTAAGGAGCAGTACTTC. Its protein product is CASSKGLAGVKEQYF.

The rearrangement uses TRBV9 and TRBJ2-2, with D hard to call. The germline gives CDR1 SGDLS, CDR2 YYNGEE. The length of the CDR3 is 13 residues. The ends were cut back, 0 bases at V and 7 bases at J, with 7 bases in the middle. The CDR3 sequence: CASSVGYSGELFF. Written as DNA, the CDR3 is TGTGCCAGCAGCGTAGGTTACAGCGGGGAGCTGTTTTTT.

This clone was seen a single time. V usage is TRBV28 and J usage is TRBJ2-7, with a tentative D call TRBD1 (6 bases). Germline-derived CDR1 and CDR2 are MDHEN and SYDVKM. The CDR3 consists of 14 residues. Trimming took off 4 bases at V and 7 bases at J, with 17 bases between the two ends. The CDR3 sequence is CASSSPGTTFEQYF. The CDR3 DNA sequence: TGTGCCAGCAGTTCCCCCGGGACAACGTTTGAGCAGTACTTC.

The CDR3 nucleotides are TGTGCCAGCAGCATCCTCCGGGATTACAATGAGCAGTTCTTC. It codes for CASSILRDYNEQFF. The chain has TRBV27 and TRBJ2-1; D may be TRBD2 (5 bases). V was cut by 6 bases and J by 4 bases, with 13 bases left in between. CDR3 length equals 14 residues. The V gene's germline CDR1 is MNHEY and CDR2 SMNVEV (reference sequence).

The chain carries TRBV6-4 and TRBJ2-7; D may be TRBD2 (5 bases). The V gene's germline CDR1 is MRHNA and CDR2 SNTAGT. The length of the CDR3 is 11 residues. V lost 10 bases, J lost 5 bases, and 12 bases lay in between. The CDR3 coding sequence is TGTGCCACCCCGGACTGCGACGAGCAGTACTTC. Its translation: CATPDCDEQYF.

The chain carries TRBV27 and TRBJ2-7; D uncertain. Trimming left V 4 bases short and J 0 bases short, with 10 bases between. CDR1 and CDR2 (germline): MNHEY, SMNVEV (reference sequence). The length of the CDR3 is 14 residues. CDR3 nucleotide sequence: TGTGCCAGCAGTTCACGGATCCTCTCCTACGAGCAGTACTTC. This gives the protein CASSSRILSYEQYF.

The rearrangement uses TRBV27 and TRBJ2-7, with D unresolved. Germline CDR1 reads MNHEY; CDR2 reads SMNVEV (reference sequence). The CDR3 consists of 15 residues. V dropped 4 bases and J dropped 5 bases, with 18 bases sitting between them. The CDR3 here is CASSSGRLFSHEQYF. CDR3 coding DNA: TGTGCCAGCAGTTCAGGACGCCTTTTTTCACACGAGCAGTACTTC.